These 14 T cell receptor beta chains were all obtained from the same sample, sequenced in a study of control samples from healthy donors and cancer patients. Using immunoSEQ multiplex PCR, the repertoire was profiled, and TCRdb retains in-frame clones only, with some absent. The repertoire includes 110,000 to 150,000 clones, 90% to 95% of them detected once, and around 13% sits in the top ten. The source material was blood. All receptors come from a man aged 40-50 years in good health.

The chain combines TRBV19 with TRBJ2-4, with D perhaps matching TRBD1 or TRBD2 (6 bases each). Per germline, CDR1 LNHDA and CDR2 SQIVND (reference sequence). The CDR3 consists of 16 residues. Trimming removed 5 bases from V and 0 bases from J, with 14 bases in between. In DNA form, the CDR3 reads TGTGCCAGTAGTGTAAAACAGGGACTAGCCAAAAACATTCAGTACTTC. This sequence encodes CASSVKQGLAKNIQYF.

This CDR3 is CASSQGMGREKLFF. CDR3 in DNA: TGTGCCAGCAGCCAAGGCATGGGGAGAGAAAAACTGTTTTTT. This chain connects TRBV3-1 (or the pseudogene TRBV3-2) to TRBJ1-4; D not certain. The germline V and J ends were trimmed by 1 base and 8 bases, with 11 bases remaining between them. The germline V gene has CDR1 LGHDT and CDR2 YNNKEL (reference sequence). This CDR3 region has 14 residues.

In its sample, this clone was seen once. V usage is TRBV6-5 and J usage is TRBJ1-3; no firm D call. V was pared by 2 bases and J by 9 bases, with 11 bases between. The germline V gene encodes CDR1 MNHEY and CDR2 SVGAGI. The length of the CDR3 is 13 residues. The CDR3 is CASSYGITSTIYF. Here the CDR3 DNA reads TGTGCCAGCAGTTACGGCATCACCTCCACCATATATTTT.

V and J are TRBV10-3 and TRBJ1-5; D is ambiguous. The CDR3 is 15 residues long. In germline, CDR1 is ENHRY, CDR2 SYGVKD. With 0 bases removed from V and 9 bases from J, the gap between germline ends came to 15 bases. CDR3 DNA: TGTGCCATCAGTGAGTCGAGGGCGGATCGGGGGCCCCAGCATTTT. It specifies CAISESRADRGPQHF.

The V call is TRBV24-1, the J call TRBJ1-5; D not resolved. The ends were cut back, 6 bases at V and 9 bases at J, with 14 bases in the middle. This CDR3 spans 13 amino acids. Germline V gene sequence: CDR1 KGHDR, CDR2 SFDVKD. The CDR3 sequence is CATSRESGAPQHF. CDR3 bases: TGTGCCACCAGTAGGGAGTCGGGAGCGCCCCAGCATTTT.

CDR3 bases: TGCGCCAGCAGCCGCCTACAGGGGCAGGGATTCTCGGGCGAGCAGTACTTC. Translated: CASSRLQGQGFSGEQYF. The chain couples TRBV4-1 to TRBJ2-7; 7 nucleotides match TRBD1. J lost 6 bases, V lost 4 bases, and 18 bases had no gene match. The CDR3 covers 17 residues. From germline, CDR1 is MGHRA and CDR2 YSYEKL.

This chain connects TRBV4-1 to TRBJ1-2, with 8 bases that match TRBD1. CDR3 length: 17 residues. Trimming removed 3 bases from V and 1 base from J; junction bases left unmatched: 10. The germline V gene encodes CDR1 MGHRA and CDR2 YSYEKL. CDR3 sequence: CASSQMTGEVDNYGYTF. Here the CDR3 DNA reads TGCGCCAGCAGCCAGATGACAGGGGAGGTGGATAACTATGGCTACACCTTC.

The genes are TRBV9 and TRBJ2-2, with 11 bases lining up with TRBD2. V gave up 4 bases and J gave up 5 bases; unmatched junction bases: 4. The CDR3 sequence is 15 residues long. CDR1 SGDLS and CDR2 YYNGEE come from the germline V gene. The CDR3 DNA reads TGTGCCAGCAGCCCCCCTAGCGGGGGGACCGGGGAGCTGTTTTTT. It is translated as CASSPPSGGTGELFF.

This clone turned up a few times. This CDR3 reads CASRRTGTSASRSYNEQFF. CDR3 DNA sequence: TGTGCCAGCAGGAGAACCGGGACTAGCGCCTCCCGCTCCTACAATGAGCAGTTCTTC. This chain joins TRBV7-9 and TRBJ2-1, with 10 bases lining up with TRBD2. The CDR3 loop spans 19 amino acids. Germline assignment: CDR1 SEHNR and CDR2 FQNEAQ (reference sequence). The V and J ends lost 6 bases and 0 bases, in that order; junction bases with no gene match: 14.

V and J are TRBV20-1 and TRBJ2-3; 8 bases fit TRBD2. The CDR3 consists of 16 residues. Germline CDR1 is DFQATT and CDR2 is SNEGSKA (reference sequence). Trimming took 3 bases from V and 1 from J; bases not matched to a gene: 9. This chain's CDR3 is CSASGNLAGGTDTQYF. The CDR3 nucleotides are TGCAGTGCTAGTGGCAATCTAGCGGGTGGCACAGATACGCAGTATTTT.

The gene calls are TRBV28 and TRBJ2-7; 9 bases fit TRBD2. V shed 8 bases, J shed 2 bases, and the junction held 7 bases outside the gene matches. This CDR3 has 14 residues. The V gene's germline CDR1 is MDHEN and CDR2 SYDVKM. The CDR3 protein is CASVGTSPTYEQYF. As DNA, the CDR3 is TGTGCCAGCGTGGGGACTAGCCCCACCTACGAGCAGTACTTC.

V and J are TRBV18 and TRBJ1-2; D remains unclear. CDR3 length equals 15 residues. V lost 2 bases and J 4 bases, leaving 14 bases between the germline ends. Looked up from germline, CDR1 is KGHSH and CDR2 is LQKENI. The CDR3 protein is CASSPKADISYGYTF. CDR3 in DNA: TGTGCCAGCTCACCAAAGGCAGACATATCCTATGGCTACACCTTC.

The J gene is TRBJ2-1, the V gene TRBV4-2, with D possibly being TRBD2 (6 bases). V was trimmed by 1 base and J by 4 bases, leaving 11 bases between them. The CDR3 is 15 amino acids. In germline, CDR1 is LGHNA, CDR2 YNFKEQ. For the CDR3, the DNA is TGTGCCAGCAGCCAAGTCCGCGGGGAGTACAATGAGCAGTTCTTC. Protein: CASSQVRGEYNEQFF.

This clone was detected only a few times. The chain employs TRBV24-1 and TRBJ1-5, with D possibly being TRBD1 (5 bases). Germline-derived CDR1 and CDR2 are KGHDR and SFDVKD. V lost 1 base to trimming and J lost 2 bases, with 8 bases between them. CDR3 length equals 15 residues. The CDR3 protein is CATSDFRGGNQPQHF. CDR3 bases: TGTGCCACCAGTGATTTTAGGGGTGGCAATCAGCCCCAGCATTTT.